The 26 T cell receptor beta chains presented below share a single source sample, sequenced in a study of CD4 T cell repertoires in COVID-19. The table came from immunoSEQ multiplex PCR; TCRdb's copy has only in-frame clones and leaves some out. The repertoire has about 75,000 clones, roughly 85% of them found once; the top ten carry roughly 0.58%. This specimen consisted of CD4+ T cells from peripheral blood, obtained after recovery from COVID-19. All receptors come from a human donor who had COVID-19.

This chain uses TRBV28 with TRBJ1-5, with 9 bases matching TRBD1. Germline V gene data show CDR1 as MDHEN and CDR2 as SYDVKM. The CDR3 covers 14 residues. The junction had 6 bases not matched to a gene; V was cut back by 5 bases and J by 7 bases. The CDR3 region is CASSQDRGGQPQHF. The CDR3 nucleotides are TGTGCCAGCAGTCAGGACAGGGGCGGCCAGCCCCAGCATTTT.

The chain recombines TRBV5-1 with TRBJ2-7; 8 positions agree with TRBD2. V gave up 4 bases and J gave up 6 bases; unmatched junction bases: 6. Germline loops: CDR1 SGHRS, CDR2 YFSETQ. This CDR3 spans 13 amino acids. CDR3 DNA sequence: TGCGCCAGCAGCACCCGGACTAGCTCCGAGCAGTACTTC. This sequence encodes CASSTRTSSEQYF.

The chain joins TRBV30 to TRBJ1-1, with a weak D call TRBD1 (5 bases). Germline V gives CDR1 GTSNPN, CDR2 SVGIG (reference sequence). This CDR3 has 15 residues. V lost 4 bases to trimming and J lost 4 bases, with 19 bases between them. The CDR3 sequence: CAWIPTGGVSTEAFF. CDR3 DNA sequence: TGTGCCTGGATCCCCACCGGGGGGGTCAGCACTGAAGCTTTCTTT.

V is TRBV23-1 and J is TRBJ2-5; 13 bases align to TRBD2. TRBV23-1 is classed as an ORF, of uncertain function. The CDR3 loop spans 15 amino acids. V was clipped by 7 bases and J by 1 base; unmatched bases: 3. The CDR3 region is CASMGTSGAQETQYF. CDR3 coding DNA: TGCGCCAGCATGGGGACTAGCGGGGCCCAAGAGACCCAGTACTTC.

The genes are TRBV3-1 (or the pseudogene TRBV3-2) and TRBJ2-1, with no clear D. Per germline, CDR1 LGHDT and CDR2 YNNKEL (reference sequence). The V and J ends lost 3 bases and 6 bases respectively, with 9 bases between them. The CDR3 contains 13 residues. The CDR3 loop reads CASSHPYSNEQFF. In DNA form, the CDR3 reads TGTGCCAGCAGCCATCCATACAGCAATGAGCAGTTCTTC.

The rearrangement joins TRBV29-1 to TRBJ2-7; no definite D call. The V and J ends lost 0 bases and 2 bases respectively, with 11 bases between them. The CDR3 totals 14 residues. Germline V gene data show CDR1 as SQVTM and CDR2 as ANQGSEA. The CDR3 loop reads CSVEEKRNAYEQYF. In DNA form, the CDR3 reads TGCAGCGTTGAAGAGAAGAGAAACGCCTACGAGCAGTACTTC.

The chain links TRBV19 to TRBJ2-6; perhaps D is TRBD1 or TRBD2 (5 bases each). The CDR3 is made up of 16 amino acids. CDR1 is LNHDA, CDR2 SQIVND, per germline (reference sequence). V lost 7 bases and J 4 bases, leaving 17 bases between the germline ends. The CDR3 DNA reads TGTGCCAGTAACCCTGACGGGGCCCTCGGGGCCAACGTCCTGACTTTC. Translated, it gives CASNPDGALGANVLTF.

The chain recombines TRBV11-2 with TRBJ2-1; 7 bases map to TRBD2. V lost 0 bases to trimming and J lost 12 bases; unmatched junction nucleotides: 2. The CDR3 is made up of 12 amino acids. The germline gives CDR1 SGHAT, CDR2 FQNNGV. The CDR3 here is CASSLEERGQFF. The CDR3 coding sequence is TGTGCCAGCAGCTTAGAGGAGCGGGGGCAGTTCTTC.

The rearrangement links TRBV6-5 to TRBJ2-3; D uncertain. The CDR3 loop spans 14 amino acids. Germline CDR1 is MNHEY and CDR2 is SVGAGI. V lost 8 bases to trimming and J lost 0 bases, with 12 bases between them. CDR3 protein: CASSFSSSTDTQYF. In DNA form, the CDR3 reads TGTGCCAGCTCTTTCTCCTCTAGCACAGATACGCAGTATTTT.

This chain links TRBV4-1 with TRBJ2-6; tentative D call: TRBD2 (6 bases). Trimming took off 0 bases at V and 2 bases at J, with 8 bases between the two ends. Germline assignment: CDR1 MGHRA and CDR2 YSYEKL. This CDR3 region has 16 residues. CDR3 sequence: CASSQDWGAGANVLTF. CDR3 in DNA: TGCGCCAGCAGCCAAGATTGGGGGGCTGGGGCCAACGTCCTGACTTTC.

The CDR3 DNA reads TGTGCCAGCAGCCCAGCTCGGGGGGGGAACGAGCAGTACTTC. Protein sequence: CASSPARGGNEQYF. The chain carries TRBV11-2 and TRBJ2-7; 8 bases align to TRBD2. Trimming at V came to 5 bases and at J to 5 bases, leaving 8 bases not matched to a gene. Germline loops: CDR1 SGHAT, CDR2 FQNNGV. The CDR3 runs to 14 residues.

The V and J genes are TRBV15 and TRBJ1-1; TRBD1 aligns across 7 bases. CDR1 and CDR2 (germline): LNHNV, YYDKDF (reference sequence). Losses at the gene ends were 6 bases for V and 1 base for J; bases not matched to a gene: 14. This CDR3 comprises 17 residues. Here the CDR3 DNA reads TGTGCCACCAGTCCCGACAGGGCCCGAGGAGGGAACACTGAAGCTTTCTTT. Protein sequence: CATSPDRARGGNTEAFF.

The CDR3 sequence: CASSIGQTRETQYF. The CDR3 bases are TGTGCCAGTAGTATCGGACAGACTAGAGAGACCCAGTACTTC. The chain uses TRBV19 and TRBJ2-5; tentatively, D is TRBD1 or TRBD2 (6 bases each). V lost 3 bases, J lost 4 bases, and 12 bases lay in between. The CDR3 runs to 14 residues. In germline, CDR1 is LNHDA, CDR2 SQIVND (reference sequence).

V is TRBV19 and J is TRBJ2-5; no clear D. Germline CDR1 and CDR2: LNHDA and SQIVND (reference sequence). The CDR3 covers 12 residues. V lost 7 bases to trimming and J lost 4 bases, with 10 bases between them. CDR3 DNA: TGTGCCAGTACGAACGGACGAGAGACCCAGTACTTC. It encodes CASTNGRETQYF.

The chain is built from TRBV19 and TRBJ1-2; D is ambiguous. Per the germline V gene, CDR1 is LNHDA and CDR2 is SQIVND (reference sequence). The CDR3 runs to 15 residues. V lost 0 bases, J lost 0 bases, and 8 bases lay in between. As DNA, the CDR3 is TGTGCCAGTAGTATAGATGGAAACACTAACTATGGCTACACCTTC. It specifies CASSIDGNTNYGYTF.

This clone turned up a few times. The rearrangement links TRBV24-1 to TRBJ1-2, with D perhaps TRBD1 (6 bases). This CDR3 contains 15 residues. Trimming stripped 5 bases from V and 5 bases from J, with 17 bases between. Germline V gives CDR1 KGHDR, CDR2 SFDVKD. As DNA, the CDR3 is TGTGCCACCAGTGGGGGGCCGGGAAGTCAGTATGGCTACACCTTC. Its protein product is CATSGGPGSQYGYTF.

This sequence joins TRBV11-2 and TRBJ2-1; 9 bases match TRBD2. Trimming removed 1 base from V and 8 bases from J; junction bases left unmatched: 9. CDR1 and CDR2 from the germline V gene are SGHAT and FQNNGV. The CDR3 sequence is 16 residues long. The CDR3 loop is CASSLVRAGGDDEQFF. CDR3 in DNA: TGTGCCAGCAGCTTAGTTAGGGCGGGAGGGGATGATGAGCAGTTCTTC.

This clone came up a few times. This chain uses TRBV7-9 with TRBJ1-2; tentative D call: TRBD1 (5 bases). Germline V CDR1 and CDR2: SEHNR, FQNEAQ (reference sequence). The V end lost 7 bases, the J end lost 2 bases, and 14 bases lay between the germline ends. The CDR3 is 14 residues long. CDR3 loop: CASNPSGGNYGYTF. CDR3 nucleotide sequence: TGTGCCAGCAACCCTTCGGGGGGGAACTATGGCTACACCTTC.

The chain recombines TRBV2 with TRBJ1-2; D not resolved. The CDR3 covers 13 residues. CDR1 and CDR2 from the germline V gene are SNHLY and FYNNEI. V lost 6 bases and J 5 bases, leaving 13 bases between the germline ends. Here the CDR3 reads CASRRRIGYGYTF. The CDR3, as DNA: TGTGCCAGCAGGAGACGTATCGGATATGGCTACACCTTC.

V usage is TRBV4-1 and J usage is TRBJ1-5; tentative D call: TRBD1 (5 bases). The V gene's germline CDR1 is MGHRA and CDR2 YSYEKL. This CDR3 spans 17 amino acids. V was trimmed by 1 base and J by 6 bases, leaving 19 bases between them. The CDR3 is CASSQAIQGVWSQPQHF. CDR3 sequence (DNA): TGCGCCAGCAGCCAAGCTATTCAGGGTGTTTGGAGTCAGCCCCAGCATTTT.

The chain combines TRBV2 with TRBJ1-1; D perhaps matches TRBD1 (6 bases). In germline, CDR1 is SNHLY, CDR2 FYNNEI. Between the trimmed V and J ends, which lost 4 bases and 4 bases, there was a span of 13 bases. The CDR3 sequence is 14 residues long. CDR3 DNA: TGTGCCAGCAGTGTCTCGGGGGGCACCACTGAAGCTTTCTTT. Translated, it gives CASSVSGGTTEAFF.

V is TRBV27 and J is TRBJ2-5; 10 nucleotides match TRBD2. The CDR3 totals 14 residues. Per the germline V gene, CDR1 is MNHEY and CDR2 is SMNVEV (reference sequence). Trimming took 6 bases from V and 4 from J; bases not matched to a gene: 5. CDR3 DNA sequence: TGTGCCAGCAGCCTAGCGGGAGATCGAGAGACCCAGTACTTC. Translation: CASSLAGDRETQYF.

This chain uses TRBV9 with TRBJ1-3, with D unresolved. The CDR3 has 15 amino acids. Deletions cut 1 base from V and 2 bases from J, with 10 bases between. Germline CDR1 is SGDLS and CDR2 is YYNGEE. The CDR3 spells CASSVRAGTGNTIYF. The CDR3 DNA sequence: TGTGCCAGCAGCGTACGGGCTGGGACTGGAAACACCATATATTTT.

The chain joins TRBV3-1 (or the pseudogene TRBV3-2) to TRBJ2-2; D unclear. CDR1 is LGHDT, CDR2 YNNKEL, per germline (reference sequence). Trimming took off 8 bases at V and 6 bases at J, with 7 bases between the two ends. CDR3 length: 11 residues. The CDR3 nucleotides read TGTGCCAGCGGATTAGCCGGGGAGCTGTTTTTT. This gives the protein CASGLAGELFF.

The V gene is TRBV11-2, the J gene TRBJ1-1; D unresolved. Germline CDR1 is SGHAT and CDR2 is FQNNGV. The CDR3 has 13 amino acids. The ends were cut back, 1 base at V and 0 bases at J, with 3 bases in the middle. The CDR3 coding sequence is TGTGCCAGCAGCTTAGTGATGAACACTGAAGCTTTCTTT. This codes for CASSLVMNTEAFF.

There are a few counts of this clone. V and J are TRBV5-1 and TRBJ2-2; the match to TRBD1 covers 8 bases. After removal of 1 base from V and 6 bases from J, the junction contained 8 bases not matched to a gene. Per germline, CDR1 SGHRS and CDR2 YFSETQ. The CDR3 contains 16 residues. CDR3 DNA: TGCGCCAGCAGCTTGAAGCGAGGACAGGGCTCCGGGGAGCTGTTTTTT. It translates to CASSLKRGQGSGELFF.